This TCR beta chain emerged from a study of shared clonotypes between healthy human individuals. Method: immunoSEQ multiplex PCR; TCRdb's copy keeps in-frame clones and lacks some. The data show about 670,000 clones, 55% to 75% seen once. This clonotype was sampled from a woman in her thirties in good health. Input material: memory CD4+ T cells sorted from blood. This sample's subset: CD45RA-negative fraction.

The CDR3, as DNA: TGTGCCAGCAGTTACGGCAGGGGCGCAGTGGGATACGAGCAGTACTTC. Its protein product is CASSYGRGAVGYEQYF. The V and J genes are TRBV6-6 and TRBJ2-7; D might be TRBD1 (6 bases). CDR1 MNHNY and CDR2 SVGAGI come from the germline V gene (reference sequence). The CDR3 runs to 16 residues. V was shortened by 2 bases and J by 4 bases, with 18 bases between the two germline ends.